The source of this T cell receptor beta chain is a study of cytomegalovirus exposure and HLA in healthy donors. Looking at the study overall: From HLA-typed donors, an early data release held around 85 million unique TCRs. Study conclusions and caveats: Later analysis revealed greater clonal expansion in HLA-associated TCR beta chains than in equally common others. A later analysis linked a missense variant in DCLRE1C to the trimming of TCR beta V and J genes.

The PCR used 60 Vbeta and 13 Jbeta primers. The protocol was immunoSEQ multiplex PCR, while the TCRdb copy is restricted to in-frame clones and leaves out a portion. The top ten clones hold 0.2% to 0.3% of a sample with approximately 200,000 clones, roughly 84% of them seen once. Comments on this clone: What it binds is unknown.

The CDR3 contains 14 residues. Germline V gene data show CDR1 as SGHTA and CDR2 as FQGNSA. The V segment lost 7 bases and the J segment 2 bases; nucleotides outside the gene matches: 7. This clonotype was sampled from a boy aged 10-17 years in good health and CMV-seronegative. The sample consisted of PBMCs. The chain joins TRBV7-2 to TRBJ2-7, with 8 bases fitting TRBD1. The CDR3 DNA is TGTGCCAGCAACCTCGGGACAGGAACCTACGAGCAGTACTTC. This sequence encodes CASNLGTGTYEQYF.